Given below is one T cell receptor (beta chain) in context. The junction and the germline gene differ at one end; a read error may be behind it. Profiling relied on immunoSEQ multiplex PCR, and the TCRdb table lists in-frame clones only, not all of them. This table holds around 140,000 clones, around 90% found once. Germline V gene sequence: CDR1 SSHAT, CDR2 FNYEAQ (reference sequence). This CDR3 region has 15 residues. The sample originates from a study of control samples from healthy donors and cancer patients. Material: blood. The rearrangement uses TRBV7-7 and TRBJ2-5, with D possibly being TRBD1 (6 bases). The clonotype originates from a man aged 40-49 years in good health. DNA for the CDR3: TGTGCTAGCAGCTTAGATCCATCGCAGGGGGAGACCCAGTACTTC. This sequence encodes CASSLDPSQGETQYF.